These T cell receptor beta chains were read from a single sample in a study of control samples from healthy donors and cancer patients. Repertoires were generated with immunoSEQ multiplex PCR, while TCRdb's copy carries only in-frame clones and drops some. The data contain fewer than 30,000 clones, 80% to 90% of them singletons. The sample taken for sequencing was PBMCs. Receptors were obtained from a woman aged 40 to 50 with lung cancer. Both conserved end residues are part of each CDR3.

J gene | V gene | CDR3 protein
TRBJ2-1 | TRBV11-2 | CASSQGGRSYNEQFF
TRBJ2-6 | TRBV3-1/TRBV3-2 | CASSRSAVGANVLTF
TRBJ2-3 | TRBV2 | CASSDTLLRATDTQYF
TRBJ2-1 | TRBV5-4 | CASSRGWGSGAIYNEQFF
TRBJ2-2 | TRBV4-2 | CASSQVSGTPTGELFF
TRBJ1-4 | TRBV25-1 | CASASRDRDEKLFF
TRBJ1-2 | TRBV6-5 | CASSKDFGGYTF
TRBJ1-3 | TRBV7-9 | CASINGGMAGNTIYF
TRBJ2-7 | TRBV5-6 | CASSISGPNEQYF
TRBJ1-6 | TRBV10-3 | CAISESGDSNSPLHF
TRBJ1-4 | TRBV5-1 | CASSPGRTNEKLFF
TRBJ2-5 | TRBV7-2 | CASSQTPMTSGGTQYF
TRBJ1-6 | TRBV19 | CASSIDWNRVDGNSPLHF
TRBJ1-2 | TRBV12-3/TRBV12-4 | CASSLGRNYGYTF
TRBJ2-2 | TRBV7-9 | CASSRGGTNTGELFF
TRBJ2-3 | TRBV28 | CASTDSTLVDTQYF
TRBJ2-3 | TRBV6-2/TRBV6-3 | CASSYFHSTDTQYF
TRBJ1-5 | TRBV5-6 | CASSWGAQPQHF
TRBJ1-3 | TRBV5-6 | CASSRPPDSGNTIYF
TRBJ2-1 | TRBV5-6 | CASSRQGNNEQFF
TRBJ1-2 | TRBV4-1 | CASSQGTGRGYTF
TRBJ2-5 | TRBV5-1 | CASSFRGETQYF
TRBJ2-3 | TRBV18 | CASSPGGNTDTQYF
TRBJ2-7 | TRBV19 | CASSIRGAGTPSYEQYF
TRBJ2-7 | TRBV5-6 | CASSLFSRGGHEQYF
TRBJ2-3 | TRBV27 | CASSLTSGGADTQYF
TRBJ2-2 | TRBV27 | CASSFSGGTFNPNTGELFF
TRBJ2-2 | TRBV30 | CAWSNRGVGELFF
TRBJ2-3 | TRBV4-1 | CASSGRGAITDTQYF
TRBJ2-3 | TRBV11-2 | CASSFRQGGTDTQYF
TRBJ2-5 | TRBV2 | CASSKDLKETQYF
TRBJ1-2 | TRBV4-1 | CASSLQGGSVSGYTF
TRBJ2-3 | TRBV6-4 | CASSEGTSGGADTQYF
TRBJ1-3 | TRBV7-9 | CASSLAASITGNTIYF
TRBJ1-1 | TRBV7-9 | CASSRQTGANTEAFF
TRBJ2-5 | TRBV28 | CASNGADAQYF
TRBJ2-1 | TRBV9 | CASSVAGDRWNEQFF
TRBJ2-5 | TRBV28 | CASSSPGQGTQETQYF
TRBJ2-7 | TRBV5-8 | CASSLIVGDFSYEQYF
TRBJ1-1 | TRBV7-9 | CASSSRGGNTEAFF
TRBJ1-1 | TRBV3-1/TRBV3-2 | CASSQGGTGIRNTEAFF
TRBJ2-7 | TRBV7-6 | CASSLGGSGEQYF
TRBJ2-2 | TRBV9 | CASSVEGLDTGELFF
TRBJ1-1 | TRBV5-1 | CASSFQDPRNTEAFF